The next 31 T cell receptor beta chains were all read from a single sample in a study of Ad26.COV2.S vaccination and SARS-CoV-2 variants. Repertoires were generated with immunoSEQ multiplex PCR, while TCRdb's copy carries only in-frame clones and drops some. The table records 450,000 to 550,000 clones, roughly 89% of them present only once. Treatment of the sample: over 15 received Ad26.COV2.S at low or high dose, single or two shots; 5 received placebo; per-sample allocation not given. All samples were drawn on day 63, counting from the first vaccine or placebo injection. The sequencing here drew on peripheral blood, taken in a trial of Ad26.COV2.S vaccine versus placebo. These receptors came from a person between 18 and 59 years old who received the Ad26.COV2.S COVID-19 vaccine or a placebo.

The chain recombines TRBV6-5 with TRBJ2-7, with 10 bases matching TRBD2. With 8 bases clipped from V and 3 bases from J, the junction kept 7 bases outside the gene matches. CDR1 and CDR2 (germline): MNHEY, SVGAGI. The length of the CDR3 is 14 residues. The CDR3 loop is CASQRTSGFYEQYF. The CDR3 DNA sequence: TGTGCCAGCCAGAGGACTAGCGGTTTCTACGAGCAGTACTTC.

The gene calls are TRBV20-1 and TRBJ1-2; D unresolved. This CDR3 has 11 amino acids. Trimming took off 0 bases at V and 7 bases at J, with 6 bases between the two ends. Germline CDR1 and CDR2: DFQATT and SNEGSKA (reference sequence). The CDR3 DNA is TGCAGTGCTAGAGAGGGTCGTGGCTACACCTTC. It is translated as CSAREGRGYTF.

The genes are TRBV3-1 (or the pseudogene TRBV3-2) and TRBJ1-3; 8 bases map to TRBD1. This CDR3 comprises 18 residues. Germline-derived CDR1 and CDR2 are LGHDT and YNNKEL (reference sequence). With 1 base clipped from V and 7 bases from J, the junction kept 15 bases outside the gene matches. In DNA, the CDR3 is TGTGCCAGCAGCCAAGCCCATTCCGCCGGCAGGGGGCGGAACACCATATATTTT. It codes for CASSQAHSAGRGRNTIYF.

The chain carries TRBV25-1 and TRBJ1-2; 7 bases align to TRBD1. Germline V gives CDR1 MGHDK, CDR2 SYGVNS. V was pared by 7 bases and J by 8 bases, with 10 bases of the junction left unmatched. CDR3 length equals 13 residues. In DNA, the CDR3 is TGTGCCAGCACCCCCACAGGGGATGGGGGCTACACCTTC. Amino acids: CASTPTGDGGYTF.

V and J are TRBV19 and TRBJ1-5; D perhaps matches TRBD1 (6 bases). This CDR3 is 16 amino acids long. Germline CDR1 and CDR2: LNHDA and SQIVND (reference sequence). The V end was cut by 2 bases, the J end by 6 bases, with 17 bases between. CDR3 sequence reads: CASSINGGVGGQPQHF. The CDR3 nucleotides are TGTGCCAGTAGTATAAACGGGGGCGTCGGGGGTCAGCCCCAGCATTTT.

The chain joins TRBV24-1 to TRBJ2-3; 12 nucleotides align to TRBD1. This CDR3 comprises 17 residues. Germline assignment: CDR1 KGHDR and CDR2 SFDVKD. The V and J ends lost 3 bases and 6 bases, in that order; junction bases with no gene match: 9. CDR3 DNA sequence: TGTGCCACCAGTGATCTACCGGGACAGGGGGCAGGGGATACGCAGTATTTT. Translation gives CATSDLPGQGAGDTQYF.

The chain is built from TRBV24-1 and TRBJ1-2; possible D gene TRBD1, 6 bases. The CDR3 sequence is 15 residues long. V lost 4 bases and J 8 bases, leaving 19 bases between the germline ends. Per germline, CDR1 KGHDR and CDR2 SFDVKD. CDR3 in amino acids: CATSDPGTRASGYTF. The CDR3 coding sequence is TGTGCCACCAGTGACCCTGGGACACGAGCGTCCGGCTACACCTTC.

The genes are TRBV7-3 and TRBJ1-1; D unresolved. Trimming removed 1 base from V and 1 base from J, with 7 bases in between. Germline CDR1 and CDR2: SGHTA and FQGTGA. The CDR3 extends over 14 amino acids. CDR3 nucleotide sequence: TGTGCCAGCAGCTTAAACAGCCAGAACACTGAAGCTTTCTTT. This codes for CASSLNSQNTEAFF.

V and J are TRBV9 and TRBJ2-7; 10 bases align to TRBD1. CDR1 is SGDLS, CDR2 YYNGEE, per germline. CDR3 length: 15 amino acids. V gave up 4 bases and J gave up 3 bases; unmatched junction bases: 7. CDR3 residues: CASSPSGQGFYEQYF. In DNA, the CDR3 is TGTGCCAGCAGCCCATCGGGACAGGGGTTCTACGAGCAGTACTTC.

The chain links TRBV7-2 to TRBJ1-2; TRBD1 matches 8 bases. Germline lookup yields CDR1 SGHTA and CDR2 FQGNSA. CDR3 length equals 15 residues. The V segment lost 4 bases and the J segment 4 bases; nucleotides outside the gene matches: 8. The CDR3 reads CASSSATGEPYGYTF. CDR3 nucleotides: TGTGCCAGCAGCTCAGCGACAGGGGAGCCCTATGGCTACACCTTC.

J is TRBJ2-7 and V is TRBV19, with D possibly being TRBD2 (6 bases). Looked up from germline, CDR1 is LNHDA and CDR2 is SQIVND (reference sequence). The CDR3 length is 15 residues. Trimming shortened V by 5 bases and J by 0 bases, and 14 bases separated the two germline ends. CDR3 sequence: CASSPPGGSSYEQYF. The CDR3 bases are TGTGCCAGTAGTCCACCAGGAGGGAGCTCCTACGAGCAGTACTTC.

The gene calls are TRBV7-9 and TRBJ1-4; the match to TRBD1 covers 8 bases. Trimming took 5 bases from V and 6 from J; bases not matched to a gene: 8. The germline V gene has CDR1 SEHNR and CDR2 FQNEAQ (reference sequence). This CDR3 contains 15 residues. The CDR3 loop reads CASSTTGGEYEKLFF. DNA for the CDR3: TGTGCCAGCAGCACAACAGGGGGAGAGTATGAAAAACTGTTTTTT.

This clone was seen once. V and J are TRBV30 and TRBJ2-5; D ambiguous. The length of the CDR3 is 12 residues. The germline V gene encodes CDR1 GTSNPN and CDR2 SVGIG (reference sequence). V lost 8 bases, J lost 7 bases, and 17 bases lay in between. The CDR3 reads CANAQATGTQYF. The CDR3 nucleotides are TGTGCCAACGCGCAGGCTACGGGGACCCAGTACTTC. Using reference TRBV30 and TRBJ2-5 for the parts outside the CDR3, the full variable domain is SQTIHQWPATLVQPVGSPLSLECTVEGTSNPNLYWYRQAAGRGLQLLFYSVGIGQISSEVPQNLSASRPQDRQFILSSKKLLLSDSGFYLCANAQATGTQYFGPGTRLLVL.

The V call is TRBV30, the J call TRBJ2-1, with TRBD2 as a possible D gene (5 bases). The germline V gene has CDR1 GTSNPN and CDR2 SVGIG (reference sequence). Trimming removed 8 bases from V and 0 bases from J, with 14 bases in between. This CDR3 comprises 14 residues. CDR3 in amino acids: CASGSTSSYNEQFF. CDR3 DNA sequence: TGTGCCAGCGGTAGTACCAGCTCCTACAATGAGCAGTTCTTC.

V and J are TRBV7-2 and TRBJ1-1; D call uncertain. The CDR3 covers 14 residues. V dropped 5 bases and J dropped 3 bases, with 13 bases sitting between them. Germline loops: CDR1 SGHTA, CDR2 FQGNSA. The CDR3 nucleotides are TGTGCCAGCAGCCGGAGGACCGAGGACACTGAAGCTTTCTTT. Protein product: CASSRRTEDTEAFF.

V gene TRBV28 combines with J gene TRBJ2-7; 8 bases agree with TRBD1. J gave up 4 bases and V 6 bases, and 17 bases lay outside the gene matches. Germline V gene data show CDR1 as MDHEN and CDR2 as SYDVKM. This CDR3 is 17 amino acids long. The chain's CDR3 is CASRGRQGSHVAYEQYV. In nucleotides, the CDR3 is TGTGCCAGCAGGGGCAGACAGGGGTCGCACGTAGCTTACGAGCAGTACGTC.

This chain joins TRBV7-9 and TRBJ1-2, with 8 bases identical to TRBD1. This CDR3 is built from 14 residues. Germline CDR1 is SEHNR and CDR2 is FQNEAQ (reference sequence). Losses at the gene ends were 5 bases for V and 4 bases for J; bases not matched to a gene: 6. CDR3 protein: CASSTYQGAYGYTF. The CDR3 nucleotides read TGTGCCAGCAGCACCTATCAGGGGGCCTATGGCTACACCTTC.

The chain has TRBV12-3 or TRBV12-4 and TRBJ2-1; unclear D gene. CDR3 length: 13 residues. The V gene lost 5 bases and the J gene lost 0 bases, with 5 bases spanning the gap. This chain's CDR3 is CASSDNSYNEQFF. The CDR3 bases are TGTGCCAGCAGTGATAACTCCTACAATGAGCAGTTCTTC.

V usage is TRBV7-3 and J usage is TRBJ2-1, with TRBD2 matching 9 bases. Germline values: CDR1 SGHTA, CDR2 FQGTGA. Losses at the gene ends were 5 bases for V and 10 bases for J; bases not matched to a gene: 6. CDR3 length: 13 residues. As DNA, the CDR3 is TGTGCCAGCAGCACTGGGACTAGCTTGGAGCAGTTCTTC. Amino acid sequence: CASSTGTSLEQFF. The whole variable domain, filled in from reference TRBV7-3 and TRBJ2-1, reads GAGVSQTPSNKVTEKGKYVELRCDPISGHTALYWYRQSLGQGPEFLIYFQGTGAADDSGLPNDRFFAVRPEGSVSTLKIQRTERGDSAVYLCASSTGTSLEQFFGPGTRLTVL.

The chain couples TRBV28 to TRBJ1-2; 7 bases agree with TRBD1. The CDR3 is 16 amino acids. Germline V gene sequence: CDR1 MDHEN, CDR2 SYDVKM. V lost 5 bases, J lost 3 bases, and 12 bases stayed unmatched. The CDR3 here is CASSKRGDSQHYGYTF. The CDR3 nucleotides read TGTGCCAGCAGTAAAAGAGGGGACAGTCAGCACTATGGCTACACCTTC.

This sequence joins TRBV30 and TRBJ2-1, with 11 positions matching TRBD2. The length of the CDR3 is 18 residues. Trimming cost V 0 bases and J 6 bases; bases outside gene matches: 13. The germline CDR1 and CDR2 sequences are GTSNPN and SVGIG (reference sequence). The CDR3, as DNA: TGTGCCTGGAGTGTATGGACCGGGCTAGCGGGAGGTCCCAATGAGCAGTTCTTC. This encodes CAWSVWTGLAGGPNEQFF.

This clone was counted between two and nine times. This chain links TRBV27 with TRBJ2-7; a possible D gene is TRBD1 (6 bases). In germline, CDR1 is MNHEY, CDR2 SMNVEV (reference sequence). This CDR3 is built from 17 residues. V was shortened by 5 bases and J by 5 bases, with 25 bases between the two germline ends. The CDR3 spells CASSSGDRSIPSHEQYF. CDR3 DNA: TGTGCCAGCAGTAGTGGCGACAGGTCAATACCTAGCCACGAGCAGTACTTC.

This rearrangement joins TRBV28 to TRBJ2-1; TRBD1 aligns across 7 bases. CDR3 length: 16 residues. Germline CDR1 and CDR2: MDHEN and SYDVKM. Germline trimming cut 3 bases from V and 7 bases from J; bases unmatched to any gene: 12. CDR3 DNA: TGTGCCAGCAGTTTGTCGACAGGGTGGGGGAAAAATGAGCAGTTCTTC. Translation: CASSLSTGWGKNEQFF.

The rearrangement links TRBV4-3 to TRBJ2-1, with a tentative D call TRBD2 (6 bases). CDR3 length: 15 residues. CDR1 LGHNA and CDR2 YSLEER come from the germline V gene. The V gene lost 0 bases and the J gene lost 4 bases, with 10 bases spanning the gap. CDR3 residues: CASSQDSGLYNEQFF. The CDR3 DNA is TGCGCCAGCAGCCAAGATTCGGGACTTTACAATGAGCAGTTCTTC.

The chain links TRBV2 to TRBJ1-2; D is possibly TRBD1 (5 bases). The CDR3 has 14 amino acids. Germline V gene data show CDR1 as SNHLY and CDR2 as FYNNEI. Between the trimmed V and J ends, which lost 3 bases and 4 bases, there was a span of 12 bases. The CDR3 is CASSEQGSGYGYTF. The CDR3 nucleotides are TGTGCCAGCAGTGAGCAGGGATCCGGCTATGGCTACACCTTC.

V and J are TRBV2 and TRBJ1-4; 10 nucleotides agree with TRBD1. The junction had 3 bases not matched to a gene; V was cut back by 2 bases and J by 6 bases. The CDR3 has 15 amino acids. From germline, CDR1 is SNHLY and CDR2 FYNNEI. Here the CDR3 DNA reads TGTGCCAGCAGTGAATTGGGGACAGGGGATGAAAAACTGTTTTTT. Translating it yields CASSELGTGDEKLFF.

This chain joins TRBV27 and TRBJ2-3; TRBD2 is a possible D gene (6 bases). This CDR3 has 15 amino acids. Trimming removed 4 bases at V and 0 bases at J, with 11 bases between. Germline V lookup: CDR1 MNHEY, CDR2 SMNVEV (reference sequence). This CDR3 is CASSYREPSTDTQYF. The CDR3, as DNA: TGTGCCAGCAGTTACCGGGAGCCGAGCACAGATACGCAGTATTTT.

CDR3 DNA sequence: TGTGCCAGCTCACCGGGACAGGGTGCAACTAATGAAAAACTGTTTTTT. Protein: CASSPGQGATNEKLFF. The J gene is TRBJ1-4, the V gene TRBV18, with 9 bases aligning to TRBD1. The CDR3 contains 16 residues. Germline CDR1 and CDR2: KGHSH and LQKENI. Trimming removed 3 bases from V and 0 bases from J; junction bases left unmatched: 2.

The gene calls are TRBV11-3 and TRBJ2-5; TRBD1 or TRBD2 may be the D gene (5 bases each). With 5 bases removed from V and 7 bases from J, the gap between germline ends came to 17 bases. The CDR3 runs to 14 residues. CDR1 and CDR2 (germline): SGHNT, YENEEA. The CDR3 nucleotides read TGTGCCAGCAGCCCCGACCGGGGCTCGGGGACCCAGTACTTC. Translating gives CASSPDRGSGTQYF.

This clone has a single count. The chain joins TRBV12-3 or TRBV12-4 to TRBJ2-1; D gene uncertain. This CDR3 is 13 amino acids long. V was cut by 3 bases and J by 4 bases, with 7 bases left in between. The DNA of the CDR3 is TGTGCCAGCAGTTTCCGCGGATACAATGAGCAGTTCTTC. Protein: CASSFRGYNEQFF.

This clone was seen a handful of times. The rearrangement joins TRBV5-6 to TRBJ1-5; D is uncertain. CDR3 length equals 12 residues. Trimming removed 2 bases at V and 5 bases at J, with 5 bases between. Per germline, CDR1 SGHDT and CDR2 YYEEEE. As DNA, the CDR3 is TGTGCCAGCAGCTTTGTCGATCAGCCCCAGCATTTT. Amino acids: CASSFVDQPQHF.